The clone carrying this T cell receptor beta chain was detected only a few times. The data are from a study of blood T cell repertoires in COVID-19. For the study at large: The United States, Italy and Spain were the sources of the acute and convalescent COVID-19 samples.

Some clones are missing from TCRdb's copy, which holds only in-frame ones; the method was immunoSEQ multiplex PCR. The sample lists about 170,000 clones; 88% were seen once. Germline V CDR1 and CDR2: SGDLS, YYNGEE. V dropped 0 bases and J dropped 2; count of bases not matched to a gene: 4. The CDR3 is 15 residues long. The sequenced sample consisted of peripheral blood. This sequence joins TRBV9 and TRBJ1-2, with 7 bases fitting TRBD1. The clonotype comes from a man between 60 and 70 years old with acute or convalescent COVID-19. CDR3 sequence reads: CASSVDRGGNYGYTF. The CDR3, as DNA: TGTGCCAGCAGCGTAGACAGGGGAGGAAACTATGGCTACACCTTC.